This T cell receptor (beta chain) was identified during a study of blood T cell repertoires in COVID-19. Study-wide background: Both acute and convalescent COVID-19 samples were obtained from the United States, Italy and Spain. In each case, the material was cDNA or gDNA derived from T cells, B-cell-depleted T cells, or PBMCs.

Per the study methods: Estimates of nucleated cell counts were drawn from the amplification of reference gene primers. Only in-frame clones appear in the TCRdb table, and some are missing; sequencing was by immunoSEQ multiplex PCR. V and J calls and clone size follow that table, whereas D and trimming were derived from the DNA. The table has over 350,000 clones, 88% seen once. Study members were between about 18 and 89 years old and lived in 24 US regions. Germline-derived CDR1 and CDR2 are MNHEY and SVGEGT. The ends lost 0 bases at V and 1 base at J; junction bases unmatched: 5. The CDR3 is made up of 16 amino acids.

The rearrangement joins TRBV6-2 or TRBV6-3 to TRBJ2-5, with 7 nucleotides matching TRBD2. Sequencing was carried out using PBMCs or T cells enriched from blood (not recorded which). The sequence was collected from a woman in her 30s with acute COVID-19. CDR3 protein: CASSYSSGELQETQYF. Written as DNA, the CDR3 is TGTGCCAGCAGTTACTCAAGCGGGGAACTCCAAGAGACCCAGTACTTC.